These 10 T cell receptor beta chains came from one sample sequenced in a study of control samples from healthy donors and cancer patients. Produced via immunoSEQ multiplex PCR; TCRdb's table is partial and in-frame only. The sample holds roughly 450,000 clones, 80% to 95% seen once. Source material: PBMCs. All receptors derive from a man aged 40-55 years with head and neck cancer.

The chain joins TRBV30 to TRBJ1-3; perhaps TRBD1 as D (5 bases). The V gene lost 0 bases and the J gene lost 3 bases, with 12 bases spanning the gap. The V gene's germline CDR1 is GTSNPN and CDR2 SVGIG (reference sequence). The CDR3 is 15 residues long. CDR3 residues: CAWSVSGGSGNTIYF. The CDR3 region has the DNA TGTGCCTGGAGTGTTTCGGGGGGTAGTGGAAACACCATATATTTT. The entire variable domain, with the rest obtained from reference TRBV30 and TRBJ1-3, is as follows: SQTIHQWPATLVQPVGSPLSLECTVEGTSNPNLYWYRQAAGRGLQLLFYSVGIGQISSEVPQNLSASRPQDRQFILSSKKLLLSDSGFYLCAWSVSGGSGNTIYFGEGSWLTVV.

The chain is built from TRBV5-1 and TRBJ1-1, with TRBD1 matching over 8 bases. The germline CDR1 and CDR2 sequences are SGHRS and YFSETQ. The CDR3 consists of 16 residues. Germline trimming cut 0 bases from V and 0 bases from J; bases unmatched to any gene: 4. This CDR3 is CASSLARDRMNTEAFF. As DNA, the CDR3 is TGCGCCAGCAGCTTGGCCCGGGACAGGATGAACACTGAAGCTTTCTTT. Complete variable domain (other parts from reference TRBV5-1 and TRBJ1-1): KAGVTQTPRYLIKTRGQQVTLSCSPISGHRSVSWYQQTPGQGLQFLFEYFSETQRNKGNFPGRFSGRQFSNSRSEMNVSTLELGDSALYLCASSLARDRMNTEAFFGQGTRLTVV.

This rearrangement joins TRBV30 to TRBJ1-5; 9 nucleotides match TRBD1. In germline, CDR1 is GTSNPN, CDR2 SVGIG (reference sequence). CDR3 length equals 14 residues. J gave up 6 bases and V 3 bases, and 6 bases lay outside the gene matches. The CDR3 is CAWSGQGRSQPQHF. CDR3 in DNA: TGTGCCTGGAGCGGACAGGGGAGGAGTCAGCCCCAGCATTTT. The whole variable domain, filled in from reference TRBV30 and TRBJ1-5, reads SQTIHQWPATLVQPVGSPLSLECTVEGTSNPNLYWYRQAAGRGLQLLFYSVGIGQISSEVPQNLSASRPQDRQFILSSKKLLLSDSGFYLCAWSGQGRSQPQHFGDGTRLSIL.

The V gene is TRBV15, the J gene TRBJ2-5; D is ambiguous. From germline, CDR1 is LNHNV and CDR2 YYDKDF (reference sequence). CDR3 length equals 12 residues. Trimming removed 2 bases from V and 7 bases from J, with 8 bases in between. CDR3 sequence reads: CATSRPYGTQYF. In DNA form, the CDR3 reads TGTGCCACCAGCAGACCCTACGGGACCCAGTACTTC.

The chain uses TRBV4-3 and TRBJ2-3; 7 bases fit TRBD2. CDR1 and CDR2 (germline): LGHNA, YSLEER. V trimming: 0 bases; J trimming: 0 bases; junction bases outside the gene matches: 6. This CDR3 has 17 amino acids. In DNA, the CDR3 is TGCGCCAGCAGCCAAGATTGGGAGGGCTTAAGCACAGATACGCAGTATTTT. Translated, it gives CASSQDWEGLSTDTQYF.

The chain uses TRBV3-1 (or the pseudogene TRBV3-2) and TRBJ1-1, with unresolved D. This CDR3 spans 14 amino acids. The germline CDR1 and CDR2 sequences are LGHDT and YNNKEL (reference sequence). V lost 2 bases and J 0 bases, leaving 7 bases between the germline ends. The CDR3 DNA reads as TGTGCCAGCAGCCAACGAACACTGAACACTGAAGCTTTCTTT. It yields the protein CASSQRTLNTEAFF.

The chain couples TRBV6-5 to TRBJ1-2; D is perhaps TRBD1 (6 bases). Germline V gene lookup returns CDR1 MNHEY and CDR2 SVGAGI. The CDR3 runs 13 residues. Trimming stripped 0 bases from V and 7 bases from J, with 9 bases between. The chain's CDR3 is CASSYSDRSGYTF. Written as DNA, the CDR3 is TGTGCCAGCAGTTACTCGGACAGATCTGGCTACACCTTC.

The chain employs TRBV10-1 and TRBJ1-5; D gene uncertain. Germline CDR1 and CDR2: WNHNN and SYGVQD (reference sequence). V lost 4 bases, J lost 6 bases, and 13 bases lay in between. This CDR3 has 14 residues. For the CDR3, the DNA is TGCGCCAGCAGTGCCAGCGGGGAACGTCAGCCCCAGCATTTT. This codes for CASSASGERQPQHF.

The CDR3 DNA is TGTGCCAGCTCACCACCACTGAGGTCCGAGCAGTACTTC. Residues: CASSPPLRSEQYF. The V call is TRBV18, the J call TRBJ2-7; D ambiguous. Trimming took 0 bases from V and 6 from J, leaving 9 bases between them. Germline V gives CDR1 KGHSH, CDR2 LQKENI. The CDR3 has 13 residues.

This chain connects TRBV14 to TRBJ2-7; the D gene is possibly TRBD2 (5 bases). The CDR3 length is 14 residues. Germline V gives CDR1 SGHDN, CDR2 FVKESK. The V end was cut by 4 bases, the J end by 4 bases, with 14 bases between. This chain's CDR3 is CASSPPGFVYEQYF. The CDR3 bases are TGTGCCAGCAGCCCTCCGGGGTTCGTGTACGAGCAGTACTTC. Based on the CDR3 plus reference TRBV14 and TRBJ2-7, the full variable domain is EAGVTQFPSHSVIEKGQTVTLRCDPISGHDNLYWYRRVMGKEIKFLLHFVKESKQDESGMPNNRFLAERTGGTYSTLKVQPAELEDSGVYFCASSPPGFVYEQYFGPGTRLTVT.